What follows are 2 T cell receptor beta chains derived from one specimen sequenced in a study of cytomegalovirus exposure and HLA in healthy donors. PCR employed 60 Vbeta and 13 Jbeta primers. Sequenced by immunoSEQ multiplex PCR; TCRdb stores in-frame clones only, minus some. Counted here are 200,000 to 250,000 clones, approximately 84% occurring once; the ten biggest clones make up about 0.6%. Sequenced material: PBMCs. These receptors were taken from a woman aged 40-49 years in good health and CMV-seronegative.

As regards this clone: Other DNA variants within this sample encode the same CDR3. The chain employs TRBV5-1 and TRBJ2-7, with 9 bases fitting TRBD1. J was trimmed by 4 bases and V by 3 bases; bases with no gene match: 5. CDR1 is SGHRS, CDR2 YFSETQ, per germline. This CDR3 contains 14 residues. The DNA of the CDR3 is TGCGCCAGCAGCTCGCCCGGACAGGGGTACGAGCAGTACTTC. This encodes CASSSPGQGYEQYF.

The CDR3: CASSPNTEAFF. The CDR3 DNA follows: TGTGCCAGCAGTCCTAACACTGAAGCTTTCTTT. The V and J genes are TRBV6-6 and TRBJ1-1; D not resolved. Germline loops: CDR1 MNHNY, CDR2 SVGAGI (reference sequence). V lost 5 bases to trimming and J lost 2 bases, with 3 bases between them. CDR3 length: 11 residues.